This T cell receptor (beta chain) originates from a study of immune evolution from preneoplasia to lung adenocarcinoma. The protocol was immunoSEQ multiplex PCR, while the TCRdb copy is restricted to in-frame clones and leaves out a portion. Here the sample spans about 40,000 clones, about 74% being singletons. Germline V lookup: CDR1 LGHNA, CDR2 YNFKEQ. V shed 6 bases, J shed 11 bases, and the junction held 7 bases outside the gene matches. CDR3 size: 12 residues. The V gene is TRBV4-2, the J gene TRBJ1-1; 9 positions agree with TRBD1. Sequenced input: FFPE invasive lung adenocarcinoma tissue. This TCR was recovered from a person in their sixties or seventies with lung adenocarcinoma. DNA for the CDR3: TGTGCCAGCAGTCACAGGGGGCAGGCGGCTTTCTTT. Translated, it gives CASSHRGQAAFF.